The 6 T cell receptor beta chains listed next were all sequenced from one sample in a study of regulatory T cells in long-lasting Graves disease. The time point is: persistent/refractory GD, antithyroid drugs over 5 years with positive TRAb. PBMCs were the source of the RNA used for TCR sequencing. Arm-PCR of CDR3 regions and iRepertoire HTBI primers were used to build TCR beta libraries. Using its own MiXCR run on the multiplex PCR reads, TCRdb lists one record per CDR3 protein. The sample includes about 420,000 distinct CDR3 sequences, 23% of them seen just once. This sample comprised peripheral blood mononuclear cells (PBMCs), obtained when the disease was refractory, from a patient treated with antithyroid drugs. The receptors were sampled from a female donor with Graves disease.

This sequence joins TRBV15 and TRBJ2-5, with 7 bases lining up with TRBD2. CDR1 is LNHNV and CDR2 is YYDKDF in the germline V gene (reference sequence). The CDR3 has 15 amino acids. J gave up 5 bases and V 5 bases, and 11 bases lay outside the gene matches. The CDR3 reads CATSSRKLAIETQYF. CDR3 in DNA: TGTGCCACCAGCTCAAGGAAACTAGCGATCGAGACCCAGTACTTC.

At least ten counts were recorded for this clonotype. The rearrangement joins TRBV30 to TRBJ1-2; possibly TRBD1 for D (5 bases). The CDR3 spans 13 residues. Germline CDR1 GTSNPN, CDR2 SVGIG (reference sequence). The germline V and J ends were trimmed by 7 bases and 6 bases, with 18 bases remaining between them. Written as DNA, the CDR3 is TGTGCCTCCCCAACGGGAGGGGAGAATGGCTACACCTTC. Its translation is CASPTGGENGYTF.

This chain connects TRBV6-1 to TRBJ2-7; D unresolved. V shed 11 bases and J shed 3 bases, with 14 bases lying between them. The CDR3 has 12 amino acids. Germline V gene lookup returns CDR1 MNHNS and CDR2 SASEGT. CDR3 DNA: TGTGCCCGGATTGAAGTTTACTACGAGCAGTACTTC. It yields the protein CARIEVYYEQYF.

This rearrangement joins TRBV29-1 to TRBJ1-1; unclear D gene. The CDR3 has 11 amino acids. The V end lost 6 bases, the J end lost 4 bases, and 9 bases lay between the germline ends. Germline loops: CDR1 SQVTM, CDR2 ANQGSEA. The CDR3 region is CSVPVGTEAFF. CDR3 in DNA: TGCAGCGTGCCGGTAGGCACTGAAGCTTTCTTT.

V and J are TRBV7-9 and TRBJ2-1; 9 nucleotides line up with TRBD2. The CDR3 totals 15 residues. Germline CDR1 and CDR2: SEHNR and FQNEAQ (reference sequence). V shed 1 base and J 3 bases; nucleotides not matched to a gene: 1. The CDR3 bases are TGTGCCAGCAGCTTAGTGCGGGAGGGCTACAATGAGCAGTTCTTC. Translating gives CASSLVREGYNEQFF.

In its sample, this clonotype was seen a few times. J is TRBJ2-7 and V is TRBV27; no clear D gene. Germline V gene sequence: CDR1 MNHEY, CDR2 SMNVEV (reference sequence). V lost 3 bases, J lost 4 bases, and 10 bases lay in between. The CDR3 runs to 13 residues. CDR3 nucleotide sequence: TGTGCCAGCAGTTTCAACGGCGAATACGAGCAGTACTTC. It encodes CASSFNGEYEQYF.